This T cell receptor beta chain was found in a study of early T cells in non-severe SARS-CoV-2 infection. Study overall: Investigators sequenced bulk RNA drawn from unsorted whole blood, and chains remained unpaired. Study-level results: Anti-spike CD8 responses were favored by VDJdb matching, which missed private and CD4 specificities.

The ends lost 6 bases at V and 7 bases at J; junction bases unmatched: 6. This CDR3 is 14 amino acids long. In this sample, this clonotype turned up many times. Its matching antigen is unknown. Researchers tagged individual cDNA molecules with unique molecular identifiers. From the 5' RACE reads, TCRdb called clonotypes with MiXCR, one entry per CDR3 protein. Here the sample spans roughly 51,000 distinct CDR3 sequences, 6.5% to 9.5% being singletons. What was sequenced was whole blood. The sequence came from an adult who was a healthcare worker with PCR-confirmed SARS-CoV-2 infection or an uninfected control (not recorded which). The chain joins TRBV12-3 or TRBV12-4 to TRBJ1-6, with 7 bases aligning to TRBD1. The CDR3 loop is CASSTTGKNSPLHF. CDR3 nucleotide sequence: TGTGCCAGCAGCACGACAGGGAAAAATTCACCCCTCCACTTT.